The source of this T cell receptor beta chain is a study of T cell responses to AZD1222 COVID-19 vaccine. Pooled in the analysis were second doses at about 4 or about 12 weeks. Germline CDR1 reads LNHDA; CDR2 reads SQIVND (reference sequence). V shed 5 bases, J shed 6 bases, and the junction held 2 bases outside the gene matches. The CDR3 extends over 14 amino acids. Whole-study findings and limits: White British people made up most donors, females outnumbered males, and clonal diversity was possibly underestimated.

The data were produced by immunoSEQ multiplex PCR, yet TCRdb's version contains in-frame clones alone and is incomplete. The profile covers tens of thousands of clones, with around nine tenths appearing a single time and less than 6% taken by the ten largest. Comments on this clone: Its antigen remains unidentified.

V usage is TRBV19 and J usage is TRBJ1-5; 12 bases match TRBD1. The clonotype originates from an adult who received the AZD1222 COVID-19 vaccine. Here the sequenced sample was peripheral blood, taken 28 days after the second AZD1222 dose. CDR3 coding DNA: TGTGCCAGTAGTGGGACAGGGGGCGGTCAGCCCCAGCATTTT. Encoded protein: CASSGTGGGQPQHF.